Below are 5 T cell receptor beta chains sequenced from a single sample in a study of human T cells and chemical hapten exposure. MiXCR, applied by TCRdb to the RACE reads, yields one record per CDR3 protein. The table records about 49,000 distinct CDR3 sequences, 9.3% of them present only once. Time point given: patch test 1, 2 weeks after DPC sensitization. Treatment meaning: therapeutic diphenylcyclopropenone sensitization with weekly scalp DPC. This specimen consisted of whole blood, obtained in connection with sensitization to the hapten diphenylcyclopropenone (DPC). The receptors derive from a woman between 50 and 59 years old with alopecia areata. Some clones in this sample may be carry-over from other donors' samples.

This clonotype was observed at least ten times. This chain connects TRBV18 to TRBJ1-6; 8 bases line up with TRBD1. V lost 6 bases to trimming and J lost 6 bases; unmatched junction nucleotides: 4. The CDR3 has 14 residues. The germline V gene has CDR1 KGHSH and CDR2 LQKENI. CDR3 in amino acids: CASSPDRGNSPLHF. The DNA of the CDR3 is TGTGCCAGCTCGCCCGACAGGGGTAATTCACCCCTCCACTTT.

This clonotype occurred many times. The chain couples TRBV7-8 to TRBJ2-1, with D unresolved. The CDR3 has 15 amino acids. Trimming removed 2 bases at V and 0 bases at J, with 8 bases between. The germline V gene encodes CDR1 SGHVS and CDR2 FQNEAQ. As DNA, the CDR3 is TGTGCCAGCAGCTTAATATCTAGCTCCTACAATGAGCAGTTCTTC. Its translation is CASSLISSSYNEQFF.

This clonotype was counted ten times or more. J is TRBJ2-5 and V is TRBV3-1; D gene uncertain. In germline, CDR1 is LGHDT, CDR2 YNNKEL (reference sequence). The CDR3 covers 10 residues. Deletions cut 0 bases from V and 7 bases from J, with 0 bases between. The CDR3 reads CASSQETQYF. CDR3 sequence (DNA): TGTGCCAGCAGCCAAGAGACCCAGTACTTC.

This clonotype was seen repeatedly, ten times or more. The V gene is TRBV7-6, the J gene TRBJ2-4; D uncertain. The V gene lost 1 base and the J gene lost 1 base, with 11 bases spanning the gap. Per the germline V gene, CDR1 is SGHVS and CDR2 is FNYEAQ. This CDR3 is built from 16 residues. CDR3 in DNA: TGTGCCAGCAGCTTAGTCTGGCGACGGGCCAAAAACATTCAGTACTTC. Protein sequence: CASSLVWRRAKNIQYF.

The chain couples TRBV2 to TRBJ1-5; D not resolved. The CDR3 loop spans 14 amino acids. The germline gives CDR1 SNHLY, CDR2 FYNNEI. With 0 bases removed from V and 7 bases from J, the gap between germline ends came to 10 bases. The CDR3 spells CASSEASAGQPQHF. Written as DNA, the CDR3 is TGTGCCAGCAGTGAAGCGTCCGCGGGGCAGCCCCAGCATTTT.